The rows below give T cell receptor beta chains drawn from one sample of a study of T cell responses to AZD1222 COVID-19 vaccine. Assay used: immunoSEQ multiplex PCR; TCRdb lists only in-frame clones, some missing. The sample has 120,000 to 150,000 clones, about 92% seen once. The source was peripheral blood, collected 28 days after the second AZD1222 dose. All receptors come from an adult who received the AZD1222 COVID-19 vaccine. Each CDR3 is given with its conserved first and last residue. A D gene is named only where the DNA matches it firmly. Part of the rows lack a size; the others show once, few, many or a class for expanded clones.

d_call | clone_size | j_call | v_call | cdr3_aa | cdr3_nt
TRBD1 | - | TRBJ2-5 | TRBV7-2 | CASSQGQGAQTQYF | TGTGCCAGCAGCCAGGGACAGGGCGCGCAGACCCAGTACTTC
TRBD2 | - | TRBJ2-1 | TRBV5-1 | CASSFILAGPSGNEQFF | TGCGCCAGCAGCTTTATATTAGCGGGCCCATCGGGCAATGAGCAGTTCTTC
TRBD1 | - | TRBJ2-7 | TRBV7-2 | CASSIGQGTYEQYF | TGTGCCAGCAGCATCGGACAGGGGACCTACGAGCAGTACTTC
- | - | TRBJ1-3 | TRBV19 | CASSTKQGLSGNTIYF | TGTGCCAGTAGTACCAAACAGGGACTCTCTGGAAACACCATATATTTT
TRBD1 | - | TRBJ1-2 | TRBV5-8 | CASSRRQGADGYTF | TGTGCCAGCAGCAGGCGACAGGGGGCCGATGGCTACACCTTC
TRBD1 | - | TRBJ1-3 | TRBV5-1 | CASWDRGNGNTIYF | TGCGCCAGCTGGGACAGGGGGAATGGAAACACCATATATTTT
TRBD1 | - | TRBJ2-7 | TRBV5-5 | CASSLGQGAYEQYF | TGTGCCAGCAGCCTGGGACAGGGAGCCTACGAGCAGTACTTC
- | - | TRBJ2-1 | TRBV2 | CASRVPGWDEQFF | TGTGCCAGCAGGGTACCGGGCTGGGATGAGCAGTTCTTC
TRBD1 | - | TRBJ2-7 | TRBV29-1 | CSVGAPGQGIGEQYF | TGCAGCGTTGGAGCTCCTGGACAGGGGATCGGCGAGCAGTACTTC
TRBD2 | - | TRBJ2-2 | TRBV6-5 | CATRGLVWPGELFF | TGTGCCACCCGGGGACTAGTGTGGCCCGGGGAGCTGTTTTTT
TRBD1 | - | TRBJ1-1 | TRBV3-1/TRBV3-2 | CASSQRGGAGTEAFF | TGTGCCAGCAGCCAAAGAGGGGGCGCAGGCACTGAAGCTTTCTTT
- | - | TRBJ1-4 | TRBV30 | CAWSGRGTGIRFF | TGTGCCTGGAGCGGCCGTGGAACGGGGATCAGGTTTTTT
- | - | TRBJ2-5 | TRBV10-3 | CAISDRGANQETQYF | TGTGCCATCAGTGACAGGGGGGCGAATCAAGAGACCCAGTACTTC
- | - | TRBJ2-7 | TRBV27 | CASSPGVGFQYF | TGTGCCAGCAGTCCCGGGGTGGGCTTTCAGTACTTC
- | few | TRBJ1-1 | TRBV19 | CASPSQGNTEAFF | TGTGCCAGTCCCTCCCAGGGCAACACTGAAGCTTTCTTT
- | - | TRBJ2-7 | TRBV24-1 | CATSDLDKAYEQYF | TGTGCCACCAGTGACCTGGACAAGGCCTACGAGCAGTACTTC
TRBD2 | - | TRBJ2-3 | TRBV27 | CASRLVAGGTDTQYF | TGTGCCAGCCGACTCGTGGCGGGAGGCACAGATACGCAGTATTTT
TRBD1 | few | TRBJ1-2 | TRBV27 | CASGPGTGRNGYTF | TGTGCCAGCGGACCCGGGACAGGGAGGAATGGCTACACCTTC
- | - | TRBJ2-7 | TRBV4-1 | CASSPYGGAYEQYF | TGCGCCAGCAGCCCCTATGGCGGGGCCTACGAGCAGTACTTC
- | - | TRBJ2-5 | TRBV27 | CASSPRTSWDQTQYF | TGTGCCAGCAGCCCCCGGACCTCATGGGACCAGACCCAGTACTTC
- | - | TRBJ2-3 | TRBV13 | CASSYGTDTQYF | TGTGCCAGCAGTTATGGCACAGATACGCAGTATTTT
TRBD2 | - | TRBJ2-3 | TRBV5-4 | CASSLATAGGTDTQYF | TGTGCCAGCAGCTTGGCAACAGCGGGAGGAACAGATACGCAGTATTTT
TRBD1 | - | TRBJ2-1 | TRBV28 | CASSFGQGFYEQFF | TGTGCCAGCAGTTTCGGACAGGGCTTCTATGAGCAGTTCTTC
TRBD2 | - | TRBJ2-2 | TRBV4-1 | CASSQRTGDYAYTGELFF | TGCGCCAGCAGCCAACGAACGGGGGACTATGCCTACACCGGGGAGCTGTTTTTT
- | few | TRBJ2-7 | TRBV7-2 | CASSDPGTFPSYEQYF | TGTGCCAGCAGCGATCCCGGGACTTTCCCTTCCTACGAGCAGTACTTC
- | - | TRBJ1-5 | TRBV2 | CASSEGMSSNQPQHF | TGTGCCAGCAGTGAAGGAATGTCTAGCAATCAGCCCCAGCATTTT
- | - | TRBJ1-3 | TRBV7-2 | CASSPAPQAISGNTIYF | TGTGCCAGCAGCCCCGCCCCTCAGGCGATCTCTGGAAACACCATATATTTT
- | - | TRBJ1-1 | TRBV12-3/TRBV12-4 | CASRAGSRTEAFF | TGTGCCAGCAGAGCGGGCTCCCGCACTGAAGCTTTCTTT
- | few | TRBJ1-6 | TRBV6-5 | CASSYGLFGSPLHF | TGTGCCAGCAGTTACGGCTTATTTGGGTCACCCCTCCACTTT
- | - | TRBJ1-2 | TRBV7-2 | CASSDRRRDIHGYTF | TGTGCCAGCAGCGATCGACGCCGCGACATCCATGGCTACACCTTC
- | - | TRBJ1-2 | TRBV27 | CASSPHLGGYTF | TGTGCCAGCAGTCCACATCTGGGGGGCTACACCTTC
- | - | TRBJ1-2 | TRBV25-1 | CASTTGMGTYGYTF | TGTGCCAGCACCACAGGGATGGGGACCTATGGCTACACCTTC
- | - | TRBJ2-5 | TRBV5-4 | CASSLYEGFKETQYF | TGTGCCAGCAGCTTGTACGAGGGTTTCAAAGAGACCCAGTACTTC
- | - | TRBJ2-3 | TRBV4-3 | CASSQEVQGRVDTQYF | TGCGCCAGCAGCCAAGAGGTCCAGGGACGAGTCGATACGCAGTATTTT
- | - | TRBJ2-1 | TRBV27 | CVSSWGSYNEQFF | TGTGTCAGCAGTTGGGGTTCCTACAATGAGCAGTTCTTC
- | - | TRBJ2-2 | TRBV11-3 | CASSLEGARTGELFF | TGTGCCAGCAGCTTAGAAGGGGCGCGTACCGGGGAGCTGTTTTTT
TRBD1 | - | TRBJ2-4 | TRBV5-4 | CASSWGQGIQYF | TGTGCCAGCAGCTGGGGACAGGGTATTCAGTACTTC
TRBD1 | - | TRBJ2-3 | TRBV18 | CASSPLLGQGPDTQYF | TGTGCCAGCTCACCTCTCTTGGGACAGGGACCAGATACGCAGTATTTT
- | - | TRBJ2-1 | TRBV27 | CASSLSADSYNEQFF | TGTGCCAGCAGTTTATCGGCCGACAGTTACAATGAGCAGTTCTTC
- | - | TRBJ1-5 | TRBV7-9 | CASSFLNQPQHF | TGTGCCAGCAGCTTCCTCAATCAGCCCCAGCATTTT
- | - | TRBJ2-5 | TRBV4-1 | CASSQGLLRGTQYF | TGCGCCAGCAGCCAAGGTCTACTCCGGGGGACCCAGTACTTC
TRBD2 | - | TRBJ2-7 | TRBV4-2 | CASSQDIQGPGTRYNEQYF | TGTGCCAGCAGCCAAGACATACAGGGCCCCGGGACTAGATACAACGAGCAGTACTTC
- | few | TRBJ1-5 | TRBV28 | CASSFFGIGKRPQHF | TGTGCCAGCAGTTTCTTCGGGATTGGGAAACGGCCCCAGCATTTT
TRBD2 | - | TRBJ2-6 | TRBV4-1 | CASSQSGRTGANVLTF | TGCGCCAGCAGCCAAAGCGGGAGGACCGGGGCCAACGTCCTGACTTTC
TRBD1 | - | TRBJ2-2 | TRBV7-2 | CASSVTGLGTTTGELFF | TGTGCCAGCAGCGTGACAGGGTTGGGGACGACCACCGGGGAGCTGTTTTTT
- | few | TRBJ2-7 | TRBV18 | CASSPSSREQYF | TGTGCCAGCTCACCAAGTTCAAGGGAGCAGTACTTC
- | - | TRBJ1-1 | TRBV6-5 | CATSPGFTEAFF | TGTGCCACGTCTCCAGGGTTTACTGAAGCTTTCTTT
- | - | TRBJ2-5 | TRBV7-9 | CASSRRRLGGRGQETQYF | TGTGCCAGCAGCCGACGCCGTCTTGGGGGAAGGGGCCAAGAGACCCAGTACTTC
- | once | TRBJ1-2 | TRBV28 | CASSWWGGDGYTF | TGTGCCAGCAGTTGGTGGGGGGGGGATGGCTACACCTTC
TRBD1 | - | TRBJ1-1 | TRBV5-1 | CASSFTGGLGTEAFF | TGCGCCAGCAGCTTTACAGGGGGCTTGGGCACTGAAGCTTTCTTT
- | - | TRBJ1-5 | TRBV24-1 | CATSDGQYSNQPQHF | TGTGCCACCAGTGATGGACAGTATAGCAATCAGCCCCAGCATTTT
- | - | TRBJ2-2 | TRBV12-3/TRBV12-4 | CASSLAWLAELFF | TGTGCCAGCAGTTTAGCCTGGTTGGCCGAGCTGTTTTTT